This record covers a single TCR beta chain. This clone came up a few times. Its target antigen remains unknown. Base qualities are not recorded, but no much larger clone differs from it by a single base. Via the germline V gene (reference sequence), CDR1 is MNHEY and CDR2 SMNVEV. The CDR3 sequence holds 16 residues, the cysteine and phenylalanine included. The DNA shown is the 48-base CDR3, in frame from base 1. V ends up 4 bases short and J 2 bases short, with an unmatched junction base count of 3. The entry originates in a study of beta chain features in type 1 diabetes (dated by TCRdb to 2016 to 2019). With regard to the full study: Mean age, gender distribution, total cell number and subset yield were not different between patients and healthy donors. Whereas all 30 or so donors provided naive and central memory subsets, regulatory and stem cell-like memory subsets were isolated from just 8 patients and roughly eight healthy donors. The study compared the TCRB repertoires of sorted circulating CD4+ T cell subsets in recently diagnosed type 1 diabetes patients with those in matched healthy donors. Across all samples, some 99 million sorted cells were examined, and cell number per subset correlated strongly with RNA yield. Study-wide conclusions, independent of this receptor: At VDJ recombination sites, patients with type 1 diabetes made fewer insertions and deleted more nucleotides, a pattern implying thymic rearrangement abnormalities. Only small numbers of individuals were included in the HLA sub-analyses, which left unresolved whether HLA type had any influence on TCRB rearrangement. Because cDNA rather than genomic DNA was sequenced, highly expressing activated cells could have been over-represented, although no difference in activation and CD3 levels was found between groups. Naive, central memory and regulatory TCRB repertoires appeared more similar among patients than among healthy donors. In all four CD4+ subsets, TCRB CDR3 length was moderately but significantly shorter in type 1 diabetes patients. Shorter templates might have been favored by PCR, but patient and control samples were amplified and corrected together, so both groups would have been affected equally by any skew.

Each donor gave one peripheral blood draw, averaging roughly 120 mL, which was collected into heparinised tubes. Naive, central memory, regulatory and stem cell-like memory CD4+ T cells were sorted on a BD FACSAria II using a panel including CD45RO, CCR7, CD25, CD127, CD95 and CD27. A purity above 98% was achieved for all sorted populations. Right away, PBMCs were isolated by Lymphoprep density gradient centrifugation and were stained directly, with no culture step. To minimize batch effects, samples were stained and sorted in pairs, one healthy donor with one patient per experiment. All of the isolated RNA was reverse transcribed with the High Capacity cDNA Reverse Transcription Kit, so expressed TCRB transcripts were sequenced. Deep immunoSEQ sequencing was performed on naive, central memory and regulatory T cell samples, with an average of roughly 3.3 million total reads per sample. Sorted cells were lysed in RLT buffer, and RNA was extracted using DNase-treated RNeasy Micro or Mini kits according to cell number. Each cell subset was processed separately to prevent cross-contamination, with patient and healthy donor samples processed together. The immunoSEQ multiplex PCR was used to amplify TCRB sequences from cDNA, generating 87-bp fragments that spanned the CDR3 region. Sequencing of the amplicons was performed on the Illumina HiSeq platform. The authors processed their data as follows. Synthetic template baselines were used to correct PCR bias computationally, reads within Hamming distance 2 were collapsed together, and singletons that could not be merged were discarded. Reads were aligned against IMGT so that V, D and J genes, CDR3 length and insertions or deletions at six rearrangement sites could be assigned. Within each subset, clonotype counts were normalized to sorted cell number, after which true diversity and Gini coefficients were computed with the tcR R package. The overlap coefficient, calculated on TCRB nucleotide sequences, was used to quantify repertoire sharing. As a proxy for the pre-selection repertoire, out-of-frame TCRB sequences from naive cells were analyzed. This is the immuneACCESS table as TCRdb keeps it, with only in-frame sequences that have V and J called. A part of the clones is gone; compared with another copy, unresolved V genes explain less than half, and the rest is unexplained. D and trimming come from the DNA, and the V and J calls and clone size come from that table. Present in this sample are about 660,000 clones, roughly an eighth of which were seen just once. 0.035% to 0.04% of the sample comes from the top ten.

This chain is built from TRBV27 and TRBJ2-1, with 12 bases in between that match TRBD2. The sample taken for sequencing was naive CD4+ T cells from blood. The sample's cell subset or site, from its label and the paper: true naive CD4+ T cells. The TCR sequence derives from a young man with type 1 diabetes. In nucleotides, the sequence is TGTGCCAGCAGTTCCCGACTAGCGGGGGCCTACAATGAGCAGTTCTTC. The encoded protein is CASSSRLAGAYNEQFF.